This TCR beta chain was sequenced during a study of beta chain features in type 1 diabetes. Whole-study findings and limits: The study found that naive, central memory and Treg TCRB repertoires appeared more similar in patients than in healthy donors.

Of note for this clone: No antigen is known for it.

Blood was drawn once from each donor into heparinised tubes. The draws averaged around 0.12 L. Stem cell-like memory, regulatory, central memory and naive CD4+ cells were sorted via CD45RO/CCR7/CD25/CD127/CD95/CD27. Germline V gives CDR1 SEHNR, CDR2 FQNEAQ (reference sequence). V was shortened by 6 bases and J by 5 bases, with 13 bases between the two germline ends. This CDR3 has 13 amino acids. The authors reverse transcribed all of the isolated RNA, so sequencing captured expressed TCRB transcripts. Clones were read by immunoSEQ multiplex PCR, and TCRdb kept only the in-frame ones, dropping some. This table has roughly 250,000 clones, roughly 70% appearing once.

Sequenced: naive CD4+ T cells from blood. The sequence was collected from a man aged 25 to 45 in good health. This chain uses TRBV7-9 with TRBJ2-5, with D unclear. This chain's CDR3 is CASSNTAWETQYF. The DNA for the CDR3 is TGTGCCAGCAGTAACACGGCCTGGGAGACCCAGTACTTC.